Listed here is a single T cell receptor beta chain. Which antigen it targets is not known. This entry is derived from a study of monozygotic twins with inflammatory bowel disease (dated by TCRdb to between 2018 and 2020). Context from the whole study: A total of some 30 monozygotic twin pairs were included in the full study, comprising nine German pairs (four IBD-concordant, five IBD-discordant) and 19 IBD-discordant Danish pairs. The search for disease-associated traits relied mainly on comparing, within discordant pairs, IBD patients with their genetically identical healthy co-twins. Each individual had, on average, about 151 000 unique TCRalpha sequences and 181 000 unique TCRbeta sequences available for analysis. Findings and caveats that apply to the study as a whole: Compared with healthy twins, IBD patients shared fewer clonotypes with other individuals, and the difference was most pronounced in patients with signs of disease activity. Concordant and discordant twins showed no difference in repertoire similarity, possibly because of limited statistical power. A decrease in TCRbeta repertoire diversity, as measured by inverse Simpson index, was observed in IBD patients compared with their healthy co-twins. The results gave no support for a single strong signal or clonotype linked to IBD. Because patients received different immunosuppressive treatments, the repertoires may have picked up extra background noise and variability between individuals. The analysis was unable to tell apart different T cell subtypes.

From each donor, a roughly 2.5 ml peripheral blood sample was collected into PAXgene tubes and kept at -80 degrees C. Total RNA was isolated from whole blood with the PAXgene blood miRNA kit on an automated QIAcube, without T cell sorting. Peripheral blood from monozygotic twin pairs who were concordant or discordant for inflammatory bowel disease underwent deep TCRalpha and TCRbeta repertoire profiling using unique molecular barcoding. Smoking habits were recorded for all twin pairs, and individuals were classified as current, former or never smokers. The library was made by 5' RACE. For each TCR library, approximately 3.5 ug of total RNA was used. For each sample, cDNA synthesis with SMARTScribe reverse transcriptase was split into eight separate reactions. During cDNA synthesis, template switching introduced unique molecular identifiers that contained a 6-nucleotide sample barcode. Amplification of TCRalpha and TCRbeta cDNA involved two nested PCRs of roughly 17 and 9 cycles, and each PCR was followed by bead purification. Before amplification, the cDNA was both treated with uracil DNA-glycosylase and purified with the QIAquick PCR purification kit. In the second PCR, Illumina TruSeq-compatible adapters and sample-specific barcodes were added. TapeStation and Qubit were used to check library quality and concentration, and 5 ng of each library went into the pool. Sequencing of the pooled libraries was done on an Illumina HiSeq2500 single-index Rapid Run using custom sequencing primers and 2 x 100 bp reads. For the original study's pipeline: MiGEC version 1.2.6 was used for UMI-based consensus assembly to correct PCR and sequencing errors. MiXCR version 2.1.1 handled V(D)J alignment, clonotype assembly and CDR3 extraction. Normalisation of gene usage, clonotype sharing and MAIT/NKT TCR abundance was achieved by analysing the top 1000, 10 000 and 20 000 clonotypes per sample. Diversity was computed as the inverse Simpson index with the vegan R package after downsampling to 27 000 UMIs. Statistical testing used paired Mann-Whitney U tests on the discordant twin pairs and applied Benjamini-Hochberg correction for multiple testing. Following reprocessing of the reads by TCRdb, the data hold one row per CDR3 protein sequence and no DNA is available. The V and J calls and clone size are TCRdb's, not the authors'. In this sample's table one finds fewer than 550,000 distinct CDR3 sequences. The top ten clonotypes cover about 2.4% of the sample.

CDR1 and CDR2 were assigned from the germline V gene as MNHEY and SVGAGI. Including the terminal cysteine and phenylalanine, the CDR3 comprises 13 residues. No DNA accompanies this entry. This receptor was obtained from a human donor with ulcerative colitis or Crohn's disease, or a healthy co-twin of an affected twin (not recorded which). The sequenced material came from blood. The V and J segments used are TRBV6-5 and TRBJ2-2. The CDR3 region has the sequence CASTRANTGELFF.